A selection of T cell receptor beta chains follows, all from one sample in a study of blood T cells in healthy people across ages. TCRdb re-called the 5' RACE reads with MiXCR, one entry per CDR3 protein. The table lists about 800,000 distinct CDR3 sequences, approximately 25% of them singletons. The same sample was also used in a study of T cells of mothers and their children.

The sample consisted of blood. All receptors derive from a boy under 18 in good health. CDR3s include the opening cysteine and the closing phenylalanine or tryptophan. The order of the fields is J gene, V gene, clone size, D gene, CDR3 protein, CDR3 DNA. D genes are given only for firm matches. Not every row has a clone size; where given, it reads once, few, many or a size class.

TRBJ2-1,TRBV7-9,few,TRBD2,CASQSPSGGTYNEQFF,TGTGCCAGCCAAAGCCCTAGCGGGGGTACCTACAATGAGCAGTTCTTC
TRBJ1-6,TRBV20-1,NA,NA,CSARETGNSPLHF,TGCAGTGCTAGAGAAACGGGTAATTCACCCCTCCACTTT
TRBJ2-3,TRBV5-6,many,NA,CASSLALPLGGDTQYF,TGTGCCAGCAGCTTGGCCCTCCCTTTGGGCGGAGATACGCAGTATTTT
TRBJ2-1,TRBV24-1,NA,TRBD2,CATSESTGLAGLEQFF,TGTGCCACCAGTGAATCTACGGGACTAGCGGGGTTGGAGCAGTTCTTC
TRBJ2-6,TRBV6-6,NA,NA,CASTDYLGYISGANVLTF,TGTGCCAGCACCGATTATTTGGGCTACATCTCTGGGGCCAACGTCCTGACTTTC
TRBJ2-3,TRBV5-1,few,NA,CASSYEGYGPSTDTQYF,TGCGCCAGCAGCTACGAAGGGTACGGCCCTAGCACAGATACGCAGTATTTT
TRBJ2-1,TRBV27,NA,TRBD2,CASSWTSSPYNEQFF,TGTGCCAGCAGCTGGACTAGCTCTCCCTACAATGAGCAGTTCTTC
TRBJ2-1,TRBV7-8,NA,NA,CASSLAPSYHQFF,TGTGCCAGCAGCTTAGCGCCCAGCTATCATCAGTTCTTC
TRBJ1-2,TRBV6-6,NA,TRBD1,CASSYEGAIYGYTF,TGTGCCAGCAGTTATGAGGGGGCAATTTATGGCTACACCTTC
TRBJ1-3,TRBV28,NA,NA,CASSLRSRVTIYF,TGTGCCAGCAGTTTAAGGTCCAGGGTCACCATATATTTT
TRBJ2-7,TRBV28,many,NA,CASSWGSYEQYF,TGTGCCAGCAGTTGGGGCTCCTACGAGCAGTACTTC
TRBJ2-6,TRBV7-2,NA,NA,CASSLAPGVTGANVLTF,TGTGCCAGCAGCTTAGCCCCTGGAGTGACTGGGGCCAACGTCCTGACTTTC
TRBJ2-6,TRBV7-9,NA,NA,CASSLAEASGANVLTF,TGTGCCAGCAGCTTAGCCGAGGCGTCTGGGGCCAACGTCCTGACTTTC
TRBJ2-1,TRBV6-2/TRBV6-3,NA,TRBD1,CASSSTGTGWQFF,TGTGCCAGCAGTTCAACAGGGACAGGATGGCAGTTCTTC
TRBJ2-7,TRBV3-1,NA,NA,CASSQGVHSYEQYF,TGTGCCAGCAGCCAGGGAGTCCACTCCTACGAGCAGTACTTC
TRBJ2-1,TRBV24-1,few,NA,CATSDLTGGNEQFF,TGTGCCACCAGTGATTTGACTGGGGGGAATGAGCAGTTCTTC
TRBJ2-3,TRBV28,few,NA,CASSPPGLPGTDTQYF,TGTGCCAGCAGTCCACCGGGTCTACCGGGCACAGATACGCAGTATTTT
TRBJ2-7,TRBV4-2,NA,NA,CASSQVLGAAYEQYF,TGTGCCAGCAGCCAAGTTTTGGGAGCGGCCTACGAGCAGTACTTC
TRBJ2-7,TRBV29-1,few,NA,CSVEDSWGPSEQYF,TGCAGCGTTGAAGACTCGTGGGGGCCGAGCGAGCAGTACTTC
TRBJ1-2,TRBV13,NA,TRBD1,CASSNPDRAVFYGYTF,TGTGCCAGCAGCAACCCGGACAGGGCGGTGTTCTATGGCTACACCTTC
TRBJ1-6,TRBV11-2,NA,NA,CASSLSRTGGNSPLHF,TGTGCCAGCAGCTTAAGTAGGACCGGCGGAAATTCACCCCTCCACTTT
TRBJ1-6,TRBV4-3,once,NA,CASSKQGENSPLHF,TGCGCCAGCAGCAAACAGGGAGAGAATTCACCCCTCCACTTT
TRBJ1-4,TRBV7-3,few,TRBD1,CASSQTGTPSEKLFF,TGTGCCAGCAGCCAGACAGGGACACCGAGTGAAAAACTGTTTTTT
TRBJ1-1,TRBV3-1,NA,NA,CASSQGGSKAFF,TGTGCCAGCAGCCAAGGGGGATCAAAAGCTTTCTTT
TRBJ2-3,TRBV27,few,NA,CASSFRLAGTDTQYF,TGTGCCAGCAGTTTCCGACTGGCGGGCACAGATACGCAGTATTTT
TRBJ2-7,TRBV19,NA,NA,CASSPSSRATYEQYF,TGTGCCAGTAGTCCTTCGAGCCGGGCCACCTACGAGCAGTACTTC